The next 30 T cell receptor beta chains were all read from a single sample in a study of technical replicates of blood from several donors. Produced via immunoSEQ multiplex PCR; TCRdb's table is partial and in-frame only. This table holds 95,000 to 100,000 clones, over 90% found once. The sequencing input was T cells isolated from PBMCs. These receptors came from a human donor in good health.

The chain has TRBV5-4 and TRBJ2-5; weak D call: TRBD1 (6 bases). V shed 4 bases and J shed 6 bases, with 16 bases lying between them. Germline-derived CDR1 and CDR2 are SGHNT and YYREEE (reference sequence). CDR3 length: 14 residues. CDR3 region: CASSRDMTLQTQYF. CDR3 DNA: TGTGCCAGCAGCAGGGACATGACTCTGCAGACCCAGTACTTC.

The chain employs TRBV11-2 and TRBJ2-7; D is ambiguous. The germline gives CDR1 SGHAT, CDR2 FQNNGV. V was pared by 0 bases and J by 2 bases, with 11 bases between. The CDR3 spans 15 residues. The DNA for the CDR3 is TGTGCCAGCAGCTTAGAACAGATCTACCCCTACGAGCAGTACTTC. It yields the protein CASSLEQIYPYEQYF.

The chain employs TRBV9 and TRBJ2-1, with TRBD2 identical over 7 bases. CDR1 and CDR2 (germline): SGDLS, YYNGEE. Trimming cost V 4 bases and J 2 bases; bases outside gene matches: 6. This CDR3 is built from 15 residues. CDR3 region: CASSPRTSPYNEQFF. The CDR3 nucleotides read TGTGCCAGCAGCCCCCGGACTAGTCCCTACAATGAGCAGTTCTTC.

The chain recombines TRBV5-4 with TRBJ2-2; TRBD1 aligns across 7 bases. V lost 3 bases, J lost 2 bases, and 4 bases stayed unmatched. The CDR3 totals 15 residues. CDR1 and CDR2 (germline): SGHNT, YYREEE (reference sequence). As DNA, the CDR3 is TGTGCCAGCAGCTGGACAGGATTAAACACCGGGGAGCTGTTTTTT. Translated, it gives CASSWTGLNTGELFF.

The chain joins TRBV13 to TRBJ2-1, with TRBD1 identical over 7 bases. Germline V gene data show CDR1 as PRHDT and CDR2 as FYEKMQ (reference sequence). This CDR3 region has 16 residues. The V gene end was trimmed by 1 base and the J gene end by 4 bases; junction bases not matched to a gene: 7. DNA for the CDR3: TGTGCCAGCAGCTTAGAGAAGGGACAGTCATACAATGAGCAGTTCTTC. It translates to CASSLEKGQSYNEQFF. The full variable domain, completed using reference TRBV13 and TRBJ2-1, is AAGVIQSPRHLIKEKRETATLKCYPIPRHDTVYWYQQGPGQDPQFLISFYEKMQSDKGSIPDRFSAQQFSDYHSELNMSSLELGDSALYFCASSLEKGQSYNEQFFGPGTRLTVL.

The chain joins TRBV5-1 to TRBJ1-6; no clear D. Trimming cost V 5 bases and J 8 bases, with 14 bases left between them. Germline lookup yields CDR1 SGHRS and CDR2 YFSETQ. The CDR3 extends over 14 amino acids. Here the CDR3 reads CASRYVPEDSPLHF. The DNA of the CDR3 is TGCGCCAGCAGATATGTACCCGAGGATTCACCCCTCCACTTT. Based on the CDR3 plus reference TRBV5-1 and TRBJ1-6, the full variable domain is KAGVTQTPRYLIKTRGQQVTLSCSPISGHRSVSWYQQTPGQGLQFLFEYFSETQRNKGNFPGRFSGRQFSNSRSEMNVSTLELGDSALYLCASRYVPEDSPLHFGNGTRLTVT.

This CDR3 is CASSLVGGQGAEDLENIQYF. The CDR3 DNA reads as TGCGCCAGCAGCTTGGTGGGGGGACAGGGGGCGGAAGATTTGGAAAACATTCAGTACTTC. The chain is built from TRBV5-1 and TRBJ2-4, with 12 nucleotides matching TRBD1. Germline V lookup: CDR1 SGHRS, CDR2 YFSETQ. The V gene end was trimmed by 0 bases and the J gene end by 5 bases; junction bases not matched to a gene: 15. There are 20 residues in the CDR3.

The V call is TRBV10-3, the J call TRBJ2-1, with 10 bases lining up with TRBD1. Trimming removed 10 bases from V and 7 bases from J; junction bases left unmatched: 7. Germline lookup yields CDR1 ENHRY and CDR2 SYGVKD. CDR3 size: 13 residues. CDR3 protein: CASDRGLENEQFF. The CDR3 nucleotides read TGTGCCAGCGACAGGGGGCTTGAGAATGAGCAGTTCTTC.

The V call is TRBV19, the J call TRBJ2-4; perhaps TRBD2 as D (5 bases). Germline-derived CDR1 and CDR2 are LNHDA and SQIVND (reference sequence). The CDR3 is made up of 16 amino acids. V gave up 1 base and J gave up 1 base, with 11 bases separating them. The chain's CDR3 is CASSIVLAVAKNIQYF. As DNA, the CDR3 is TGTGCCAGTAGTATAGTTCTAGCCGTCGCCAAAAACATTCAGTACTTC.

The rearrangement joins TRBV6-5 to TRBJ1-2; 7 nucleotides line up with TRBD1. This CDR3 has 14 residues. CDR1 is MNHEY and CDR2 is SVGAGI in the germline V gene. The V segment lost 0 bases and the J segment 4 bases; nucleotides outside the gene matches: 2. CDR3 sequence: CASSYSGQTYGYTF. In DNA, the CDR3 is TGTGCCAGCAGTTACTCGGGACAGACCTATGGCTACACCTTC.

This sequence joins TRBV4-1 and TRBJ2-2; 7 bases match TRBD1. V was clipped by 1 base and J by 4 bases; unmatched bases: 9. Per the germline V gene, CDR1 is MGHRA and CDR2 is YSYEKL. This CDR3 has 17 amino acids. CDR3: CASSQAPDRAVTGELFF. As DNA, the CDR3 is TGCGCCAGCAGCCAAGCACCCGACAGGGCGGTCACCGGGGAGCTGTTTTTT.

This chain connects TRBV15 to TRBJ1-5, with 12 bases lining up with TRBD1. The CDR3 has 16 amino acids. CDR1 and CDR2 (germline): LNHNV, YYDKDF (reference sequence). V lost 0 bases, J lost 6 bases, and 3 bases stayed unmatched. The CDR3 bases are TGTGCCACCAGCAGAGATTCGGGACAGGGGGCTCAGCCCCAGCATTTT. Translation: CATSRDSGQGAQPQHF.

The chain joins TRBV19 to TRBJ2-7; 12 bases match TRBD2. The length of the CDR3 is 15 residues. The V gene's germline CDR1 is LNHDA and CDR2 SQIVND (reference sequence). V dropped 6 bases and J dropped 2; count of bases not matched to a gene: 5. The CDR3: CASRPTSGSAYEQYF. As DNA, the CDR3 is TGTGCCAGTAGGCCGACTAGCGGGAGTGCCTACGAGCAGTACTTC.

This chain links TRBV7-2 with TRBJ2-7; D perhaps matches TRBD2 (6 bases). Germline V lookup: CDR1 SGHTA, CDR2 FQGNSA. The CDR3 runs to 13 residues. V dropped 5 bases and J dropped 3 bases, with 11 bases sitting between them. The CDR3 nucleotides are TGTGCCAGCAGCCCGGGACTTCGCTACGAGCAGTACTTC. This sequence encodes CASSPGLRYEQYF.

This sequence joins TRBV13 and TRBJ2-5; TRBD2 matches 9 bases. The CDR3 contains 18 residues. The V gene end was trimmed by 5 bases and the J gene end by 1 base; junction bases not matched to a gene: 14. The germline V gene has CDR1 PRHDT and CDR2 FYEKMQ (reference sequence). In DNA, the CDR3 is TGTGCCAGCAGCAACGACCCTTACGCGGGAGGGTCCCAAGAGACCCAGTACTTC. It encodes CASSNDPYAGGSQETQYF.

The chain is built from TRBV5-1 and TRBJ2-1, with TRBD2 identical over 9 bases. Per germline, CDR1 SGHRS and CDR2 YFSETQ. With 4 bases clipped from V and 6 bases from J, the junction kept 14 bases outside the gene matches. CDR3 length: 17 residues. The chain's CDR3 is CASSPGGSGRSGNEQFF. The CDR3 DNA follows: TGCGCCAGCAGCCCCGGGGGTAGCGGGAGATCGGGCAATGAGCAGTTCTTC.

The chain links TRBV4-1 to TRBJ1-2; 10 bases agree with TRBD1. Germline CDR1 and CDR2: MGHRA and YSYEKL. After removal of 6 bases from V and 6 bases from J, the junction contained 7 bases not matched to a gene. The CDR3 runs 14 residues. The CDR3 DNA is TGCGCCAGCAGACGTCCCGGGACAGGGGATGGCTACACCTTC. It specifies CASRRPGTGDGYTF.

This chain joins TRBV5-6 and TRBJ2-7; no definite D call. The V gene lost 0 bases and the J gene lost 5 bases, with 6 bases spanning the gap. The CDR3 consists of 12 residues. CDR1 SGHDT and CDR2 YYEEEE come from the germline V gene. Here the CDR3 DNA reads TGTGCCAGCAGCTTGGCCTCTCACGAGCAGTACTTC. Amino acid sequence: CASSLASHEQYF.

The chain links TRBV6-4 to TRBJ1-5, with D perhaps TRBD1 (6 bases). This CDR3 comprises 14 residues. Germline values: CDR1 MRHNA, CDR2 SNTAGT. Trimming removed 0 bases at V and 6 bases at J, with 9 bases between. The CDR3 protein is CASSDSSGVQPQHF. Here the CDR3 DNA reads TGTGCCAGCAGTGACTCCTCAGGGGTTCAGCCCCAGCATTTT.

The gene calls are TRBV5-4 and TRBJ1-1; 7 bases map to TRBD1. CDR1 and CDR2 (germline): SGHNT, YYREEE (reference sequence). This CDR3 region has 14 residues. The V and J ends lost 4 bases and 2 bases, in that order; junction bases with no gene match: 5. In DNA, the CDR3 is TGTGCCAGCAGCGGAAGGGGGCCAAACACTGAAGCTTTCTTT. Its protein is CASSGRGPNTEAFF.

The chain has TRBV7-9 and TRBJ2-7; the match to TRBD1 covers 9 bases. This CDR3 has 14 amino acids. Germline V CDR1 and CDR2: SEHNR, FQNEAQ (reference sequence). V trimming: 8 bases; J trimming: 3 bases; junction bases outside the gene matches: 8. The CDR3 reads CASGQGTGSYEQYF. As DNA, the CDR3 is TGTGCCAGCGGCCAGGGGACAGGGAGCTACGAGCAGTACTTC.

The rearrangement joins TRBV5-4 to TRBJ2-3; 11 bases are a match to TRBD2. Germline loops: CDR1 SGHNT, CDR2 YYREEE (reference sequence). Trimming cost V 0 bases and J 4 bases; bases outside gene matches: 7. CDR3 length: 17 amino acids. The CDR3 nucleotides read TGTGCCAGCAGCTTGGTGGTAGCGGGAGGGTTCGCAGATACGCAGTATTTT. Amino acids: CASSLVVAGGFADTQYF. The full variable domain, completed using reference TRBV5-4 and TRBJ2-3, is ETGVTQSPTHLIKTRGQQVTLRCSSQSGHNTVSWYQQALGQGPQFIFQYYREEENGRGNFPPRFSGLQFPNYSSELNVNALELDDSALYLCASSLVVAGGFADTQYFGPGTRLTVL.

Concerning this clone itself: A junction boundary mismatches the germline segment, possibly from a read error. The V call is TRBV30, the J call TRBJ1-1, with D uncertain. CDR1 is GTSNPN and CDR2 is SVGIG in the germline V gene (reference sequence). This CDR3 is built from 12 residues. Here the CDR3 reads CAGEERNAEAFF. In nucleotides, the CDR3 is TGTGCCGGGGAGGAGAGGAACGCTGAAGCTTTCTTT. The entire variable domain, with the rest obtained from reference TRBV30 and TRBJ1-1, is as follows: SQTIHQWPATLVQPVGSPLSLECTVEGTSNPNLYWYRQAAGRGLQLLFYSVGIGQISSEVPQNLSASRPQDRQFILSSKKLLLSDSGFYLCAGEERNAEAFFGQGTRLTVV.

This clone was seen just once. The chain recombines TRBV4-2 with TRBJ2-3; TRBD2 matches at 11 bases. Germline V CDR1 and CDR2: LGHNA, YNFKEQ. J lost 7 bases, V lost 4 bases, and 16 bases had no gene match. CDR3 size: 18 residues. CDR3 coding DNA: TGTGCCAGCAGCCCACGGTCGCTAGCGGGGGGATTGGAGAATACGCAGTATTTT. Residues: CASSPRSLAGGLENTQYF.

The chain combines TRBV4-1 with TRBJ2-7; TRBD1 is a possible D gene (9 bases). In germline, CDR1 is MGHRA, CDR2 YSYEKL. The CDR3 has 21 residues. The V end lost 6 bases, the J end lost 4 bases, and 37 bases lay between the germline ends. DNA for the CDR3: TGCGCCAGCAGAAAAAGGGGACAGGGCGGTAAACTAGCGGAGATGGAGTACGAGCAGTACTTC. This gives the protein CASRKRGQGGKLAEMEYEQYF.

This clone has a single count. The J gene is TRBJ2-7, the V gene TRBV5-6; D is ambiguous. CDR1 SGHDT and CDR2 YYEEEE come from the germline V gene. CDR3 size: 12 residues. V was pared by 3 bases and J by 0 bases, with 4 bases between. The CDR3 region has the DNA TGTGCCAGCAGCTCTAGCTCCTACGAGCAGTACTTC. Protein sequence: CASSSSSYEQYF.

The chain employs TRBV4-2 and TRBJ2-7, with 9 bases aligning to TRBD1. Germline-derived CDR1 and CDR2 are LGHNA and YNFKEQ. This CDR3 has 16 residues. Trimming took 0 bases from V and 0 from J; bases not matched to a gene: 3. In DNA, the CDR3 is TGTGCCAGCAGCCAAGACGGACAGGGGAGCTCCTACGAGCAGTACTTC. This sequence encodes CASSQDGQGSSYEQYF.

The gene calls are TRBV7-2 and TRBJ1-5, with D maybe TRBD1 (5 bases). The CDR3 has 16 amino acids. The V end was cut by 5 bases, the J end by 3 bases, with 17 bases between. From germline, CDR1 is SGHTA and CDR2 FQGNSA. For the CDR3, the DNA is TGTGCCAGCAGCCCTTCTGGGACTGAGCCCAATCAGCCCCAGCATTTT. Protein: CASSPSGTEPNQPQHF.

This clone was seen once. V usage is TRBV30 and J usage is TRBJ2-1; 12 bases map to TRBD2. Per the germline V gene, CDR1 is GTSNPN and CDR2 is SVGIG (reference sequence). The V gene end was trimmed by 2 bases and the J gene end by 8 bases; junction bases not matched to a gene: 10. The CDR3 sequence is 16 residues long. CDR3 in DNA: TGTGCCTGGAGTACAACACCTAGCGGGGGGGCGCATGAGCAGTTCTTC. Protein product: CAWSTTPSGGAHEQFF. Filled out from reference TRBV30 and TRBJ2-1, the complete variable domain reads SQTIHQWPATLVQPVGSPLSLECTVEGTSNPNLYWYRQAAGRGLQLLFYSVGIGQISSEVPQNLSASRPQDRQFILSSKKLLLSDSGFYLCAWSTTPSGGAHEQFFGPGTRLTVL.

The J gene is TRBJ1-5, the V gene TRBV18; perhaps TRBD1 as D (6 bases). The CDR3 is 16 residues long. Deletions cut 3 bases from V and 1 base from J, with 13 bases between. CDR1 and CDR2 from the germline V gene are KGHSH and LQKENI. In nucleotides, the CDR3 is TGTGCCAGCTCACCGGAACAGGGAAGGAGCAATCAGCCCCAGCATTTT. Translating gives CASSPEQGRSNQPQHF. Looking up the rest from reference TRBV18 and TRBJ1-5 gives the full variable domain: NAGVMQNPRHLVRRRGQEARLRCSPMKGHSHVYWYRQLPEEGLKFMVYLQKENIIDESGMPKERFSAEFPKEGPSILRIQQVVRGDSAAYFCASSPEQGRSNQPQHFGDGTRLSIL.